The entry that follows covers one T cell receptor beta chain sequence. The sample is drawn from a study of blood T cell repertoires in COVID-19. Study context: Sites in the United States, Italy and Spain provided acute and convalescent COVID-19 samples. The cDNA or gDNA used as material had been derived from T cells, B-cell-depleted T cells, or PBMCs.

In the authors' methods: Researchers report that nucleated cell counts were estimated from reference gene primer amplification. Assay: immunoSEQ multiplex PCR; the TCRdb copy retains only in-frame clones and omits some. That table is the source of V, J and clone size, and D and trimming were worked out from the DNA. The sample gives approximately 170,000 clones, approximately 86% of which show up once; approximately 6.9% is in the top ten. CDR3 length: 15 amino acids. The germline V and J ends were trimmed by 5 bases and 6 bases, with 16 bases remaining between them. Germline V CDR1 and CDR2: LNHNV, YYDKDF (reference sequence). Seattle researchers signed up patients amid active infection and tracked them longitudinally.

The V call is TRBV15, the J call TRBJ1-4; D is perhaps TRBD1 (5 bases). The sequence came from a man older than 75 with COVID-19, enrolled during active disease. The sample comprised peripheral blood. The CDR3: CATSPGGRAYEKLFF. CDR3 bases: TGTGCCACCAGCCCGGGGGGGAGGGCTTATGAAAAACTGTTTTTT.